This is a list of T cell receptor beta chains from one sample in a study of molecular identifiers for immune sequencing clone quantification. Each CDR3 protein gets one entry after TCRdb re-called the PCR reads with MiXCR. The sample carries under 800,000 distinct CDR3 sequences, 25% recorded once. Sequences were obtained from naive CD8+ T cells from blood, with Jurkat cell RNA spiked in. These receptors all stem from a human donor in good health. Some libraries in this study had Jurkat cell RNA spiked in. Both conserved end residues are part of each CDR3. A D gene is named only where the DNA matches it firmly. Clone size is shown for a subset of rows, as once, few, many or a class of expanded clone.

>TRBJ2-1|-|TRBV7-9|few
TGTGCCAGCAGCTTTACAGGGTGGGGTGATGAGCAGCTCTTC
CASSFTGWGDEQLF
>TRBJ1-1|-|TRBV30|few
TGTGCCGGGTCCCTTACCAGGACTGAAGCTTTCTTT
CAGSLTRTEAFF
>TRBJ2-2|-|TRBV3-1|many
TGTGCCAGCGTCTCCACCGTCCGGGGCGGGGAGCTGTTTTTT
CASVSTVRGGELFF
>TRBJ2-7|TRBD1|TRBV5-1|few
TGCGCCAGCAGCTCGATGACAGGGCCCGTTTCCGAGCAGTACTTC
CASSSMTGPVSEQYF
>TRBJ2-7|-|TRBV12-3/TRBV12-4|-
TGTGCCAGCAGTTTCGCTTACCTGGTCCACGAGCAGTACTTC
CASSFAYLVHEQYF
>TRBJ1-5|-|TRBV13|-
TGTGCCAGCAGTTCCGGGGGCCAACATCCGCCCCCGCATTTT
CASSSGGQHPPPHF
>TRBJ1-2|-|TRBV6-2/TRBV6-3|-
TGTGCCAGCAGTTCGGGGGCGCTCTACTATGGCTACACCTTC
CASSSGALYYGYTF
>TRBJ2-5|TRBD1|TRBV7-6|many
TGTGCCAGCACCTACCAACAGGGGGCTGGAGAGACCCAGTACTTC
CASTYQQGAGETQYF
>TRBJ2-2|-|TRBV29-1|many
TGCAGCGTTGGTGACAGAAACACCGGGGAGCTGTTTTTT
CSVGDRNTGELFF
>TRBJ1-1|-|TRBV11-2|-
TGTGCCAGCAGCTTCGGCCGGGTCAGCTTTGGGATGGGCACTGAAGCTTTCTTT
CASSFGRVSFGMGTEAFF
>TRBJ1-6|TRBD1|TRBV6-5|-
TGTGCCAGCAGTCCTGGGGGGGAAGGGACAGCAAATTCACCCCTCCACTTT
CASSPGGEGTANSPLHF
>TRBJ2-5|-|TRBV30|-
TGTGCCTGGACCTCCCCCGGAGAAGAGACCCAGTACTTC
CAWTSPGEETQYF
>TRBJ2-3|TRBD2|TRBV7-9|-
TGTGCCAGCAGCTTCCCCCTGTGGGGACTAGCGGGGGGTCTATTCACAGATACGCAGTATTTT
CASSFPLWGLAGGLFTDTQYF
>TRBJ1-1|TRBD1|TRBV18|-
TGTGCCAGCTCACCCCTAGACAGGGCCACTGAAGCTTTCTTT
CASSPLDRATEAFF
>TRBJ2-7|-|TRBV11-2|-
TGTGCCAGCAGCTTAGTCAGGGCCTCCTACGAGCAGTACTTC
CASSLVRASYEQYF
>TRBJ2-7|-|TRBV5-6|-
TGTGCCAGCAGCTTTCACAGCGCCTACGAGCAGTACTTC
CASSFHSAYEQYF
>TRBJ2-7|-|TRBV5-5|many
TGTGCCAGCAGCTTGGCTGACCGCTGGGGAGAGCAGTACTTC
CASSLADRWGEQYF